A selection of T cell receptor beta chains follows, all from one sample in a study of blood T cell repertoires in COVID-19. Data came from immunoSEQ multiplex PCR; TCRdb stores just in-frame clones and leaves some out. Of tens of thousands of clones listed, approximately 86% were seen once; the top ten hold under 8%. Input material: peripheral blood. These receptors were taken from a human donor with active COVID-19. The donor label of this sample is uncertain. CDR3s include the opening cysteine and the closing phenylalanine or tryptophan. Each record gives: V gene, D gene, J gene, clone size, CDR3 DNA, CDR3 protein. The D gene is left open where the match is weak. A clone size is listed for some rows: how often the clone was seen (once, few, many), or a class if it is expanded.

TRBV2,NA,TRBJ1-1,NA,TGTGCCAGCAGTGAACTAGGGGACACTGAAGCTTTCTTT,CASSELGDTEAFF
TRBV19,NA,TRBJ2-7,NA,TGTGCCAGTAAGCCCGTTGCGGGCTCCTACGAGCAGTACTTC,CASKPVAGSYEQYF
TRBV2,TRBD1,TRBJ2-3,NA,TGTGCCAGCAGGGGACAGGGGATTACCACAGATACGCAGTATTTT,CASRGQGITTDTQYF
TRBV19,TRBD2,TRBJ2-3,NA,TGTGCCAGTAGTATAGGAGGGGCAGGGAGGGCAGATACGCAGTATTTT,CASSIGGAGRADTQYF
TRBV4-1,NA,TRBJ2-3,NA,TGCGCCAGCAGCCAAGATCGGGAGGATACGCAGTATTTT,CASSQDREDTQYF
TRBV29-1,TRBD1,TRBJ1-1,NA,TGCAGCGTTGGGCGCTTCGGGACAGTGAACACTGAAGCTTTCTTT,CSVGRFGTVNTEAFF
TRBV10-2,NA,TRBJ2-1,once,TGCGCCAGCAGTGGGGCCCCGGGGGCCTACAATGAGCAGTTCTTC,CASSGAPGAYNEQFF
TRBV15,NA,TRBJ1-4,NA,TGTGCCACCAGCAGGGATAGACTTTATGAAAAACTGTTTTTT,CATSRDRLYEKLFF
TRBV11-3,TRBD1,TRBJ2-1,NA,TGTGCCAGCAGCCCACAGGGGCCCCTCGGTGAGCAGTTCTTC,CASSPQGPLGEQFF
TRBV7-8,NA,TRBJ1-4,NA,TGTGCCAGCAGCTTAGTAGGGGCCGGGGGTGAAAAACTGTTTTTT,CASSLVGAGGEKLFF
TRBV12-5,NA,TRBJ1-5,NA,TGTGCTAGTGGTTTAACGGGGAATCAGCCCCAGCATTTT,CASGLTGNQPQHF
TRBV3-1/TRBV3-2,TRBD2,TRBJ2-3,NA,TGTGCCAGCAGCCAAGCCGGACTAGCGGGAGATACGCAGTATTTT,CASSQAGLAGDTQYF
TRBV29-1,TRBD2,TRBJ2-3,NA,TGCAGCGTCGGGACTAGAAGTTCTTGGGATACGCAGTATTTT,CSVGTRSSWDTQYF
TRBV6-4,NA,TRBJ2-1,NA,TGTGCCAGCAGTGACTCAACAACGTCCGAGCAGTTCTTC,CASSDSTTSEQFF
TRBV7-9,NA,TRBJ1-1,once,TGTGCCAGCTATCTTGGGAGGGGGAACACTGAAGCTTTCTTT,CASYLGRGNTEAFF
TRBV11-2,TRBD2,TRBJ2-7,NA,TGTGCCAGCCGAAGACTAGCGGGGGCCTACGAGCAGTACTTC,CASRRLAGAYEQYF
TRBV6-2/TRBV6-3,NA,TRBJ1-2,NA,TGTGCCAGCAGCACAACTAAACACCGAGCTAACTATGGCTACACCTTC,CASSTTKHRANYGYTF
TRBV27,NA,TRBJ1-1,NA,TGTGCCAGCAGTTTATCCAGGGGAACTGAAGCTTTCTTT,CASSLSRGTEAFF
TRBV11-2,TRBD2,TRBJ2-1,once,TGTGCCAGCAGCTTAGTTAGGCGGGAGGGCCGCGGTGAGCAGTTCTTC,CASSLVRREGRGEQFF
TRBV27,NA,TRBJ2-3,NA,TGTGCCAGCAGTTTCGCGGGCGTCACAGATACGCAGTATTTT,CASSFAGVTDTQYF
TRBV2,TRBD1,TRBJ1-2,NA,TGTGCCAGCAGTGAAAGACAGGGAGGTATTGGCTACACCTTC,CASSERQGGIGYTF
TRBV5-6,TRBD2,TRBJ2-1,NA,TGTGCCAGCAGCAAGGGACTAGCGGGAGGCTATGAGCAGTTCTTC,CASSKGLAGGYEQFF
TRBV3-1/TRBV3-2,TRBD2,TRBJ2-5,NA,TGTGCCAGCAGCCCAGAGCGGGGGGGCGGAAAGACCCAGTACTTC,CASSPERGGGKTQYF
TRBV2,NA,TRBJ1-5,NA,TGTGCCAGCACCGTACGGGGAGGGGTTTATGCTCAGCCCCAGCATTTT,CASTVRGGVYAQPQHF
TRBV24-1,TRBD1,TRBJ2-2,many,TGTGCCACCAGGGAGACAGGGGACACCGGGGAGCTGTTTTTT,CATRETGDTGELFF
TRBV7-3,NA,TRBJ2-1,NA,TGTGCCAGCAGCTTAATGGACAGCACCAATGAGCAGTTCTTC,CASSLMDSTNEQFF
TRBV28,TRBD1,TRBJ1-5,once,TGTGCCAGCAGTTTGGACAGGGAAGATCAGCCCCAGCATTTT,CASSLDREDQPQHF